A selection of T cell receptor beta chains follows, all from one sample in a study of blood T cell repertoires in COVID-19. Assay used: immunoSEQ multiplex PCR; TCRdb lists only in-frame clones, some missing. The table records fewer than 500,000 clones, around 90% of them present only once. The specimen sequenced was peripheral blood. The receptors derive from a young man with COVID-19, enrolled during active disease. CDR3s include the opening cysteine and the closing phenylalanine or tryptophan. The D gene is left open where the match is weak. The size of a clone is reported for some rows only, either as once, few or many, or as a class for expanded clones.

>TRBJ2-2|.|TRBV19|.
TGTGCCAGTAGTAAAAACAGGGATTCGACCGGGGAGCTGTTTTTT
CASSKNRDSTGELFF
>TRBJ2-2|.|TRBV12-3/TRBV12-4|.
TGTGCCAGCAGTCCCCCAGGGGCCGGGGAGCTGTTTTTT
CASSPPGAGELFF
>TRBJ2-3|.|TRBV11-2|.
TGTGCCAGCCGCCGCGTCTTGTGGGGGGCAGATACGCAGTATTTT
CASRRVLWGADTQYF
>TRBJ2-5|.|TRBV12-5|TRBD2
TGTGCTAGTGGTTTGTCCCACCGGGGGGGCCTCGAGACCCAGTACTTC
CASGLSHRGGLETQYF
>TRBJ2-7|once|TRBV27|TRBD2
TGTGCCAGCAGCCCGGGACTAGGGGAGAACGAGCAGTACTTC
CASSPGLGENEQYF
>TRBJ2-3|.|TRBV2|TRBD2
TGTGCCAGCAGTGAAGCGCTTCAGGCTAGCGGGAGGGGGGATACGCAGTATTTT
CASSEALQASGRGDTQYF
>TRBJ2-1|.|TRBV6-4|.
TGTGCCAGCAGGCGGGACTTTGAATCCTACAATGAGCAGTTCTTC
CASRRDFESYNEQFF
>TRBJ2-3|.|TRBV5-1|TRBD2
TGCGCCAGCAGCTTAGGGACTAGCGGGGCCACAGATACGCAGTATTTT
CASSLGTSGATDTQYF
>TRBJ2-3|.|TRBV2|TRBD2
TGTGCCAGCAGTGAATGGGGTGGTAGCGGGGCATTTAGCACAGATACGCAGTATTTT
CASSEWGGSGAFSTDTQYF
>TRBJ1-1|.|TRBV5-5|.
TGTGCCAGCAGCCGGAGGACTGTGAACACTGAAGCTTTCTTT
CASSRRTVNTEAFF
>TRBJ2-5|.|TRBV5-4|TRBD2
TGTGCCAGCAGCTTAGGGCTAGCGGGAGTTGGAGAGACCCAGTACTTC
CASSLGLAGVGETQYF
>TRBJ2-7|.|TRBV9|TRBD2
TGTGCCAGCAGCGTAGGGACTAGCGGGAACGAGCAGTACTTC
CASSVGTSGNEQYF
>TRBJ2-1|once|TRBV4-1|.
TGCGCCAGCAGCCAAGATGTTCCAGCGGGTTCCTACAATGAGCAGTTCTTC
CASSQDVPAGSYNEQFF
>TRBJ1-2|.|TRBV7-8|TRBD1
TGTGCCAGCACCTCGACCCGGACAGGCTATGGCTACACCTTC
CASTSTRTGYGYTF
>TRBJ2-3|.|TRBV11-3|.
TGTGCCAGCAGCTCCTATAGCGGCTCCACAGATACGCAGTATTTT
CASSSYSGSTDTQYF
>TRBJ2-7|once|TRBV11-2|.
TGTGCCAGCAGCTCTACCGGGACTTACAAAAACGAGCAGTACTTC
CASSSTGTYKNEQYF
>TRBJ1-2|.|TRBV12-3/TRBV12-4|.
TGTGCCAGCAGTTTAATGGGCGACTATGGCTACACCTTC
CASSLMGDYGYTF
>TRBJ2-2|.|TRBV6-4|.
TGTGCCAGCAGTGATCAGGGCGGCAGCGGGGAGCTGTTTTTT
CASSDQGGSGELFF
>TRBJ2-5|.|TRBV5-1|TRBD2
TGCGCCAGCAGCTTGACTAGCGGGTTCGAAGAGACCCAGTACTTC
CASSLTSGFEETQYF
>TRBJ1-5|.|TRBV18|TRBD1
TGTGCCAGCTCCCCTGACAGGGGAAGAGCCAATCAGCCCCAGCATTTT
CASSPDRGRANQPQHF
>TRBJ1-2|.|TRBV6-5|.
TGTGCCAGCAGCCCGGGATTATCTAACTATGGCTACACCTTC
CASSPGLSNYGYTF
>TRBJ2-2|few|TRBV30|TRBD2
TGTGCCTGGAGTGTAGGGACTAGCGGGAGGTTCGGTAAAACCGGGGAGCTGTTTTTT
CAWSVGTSGRFGKTGELFF
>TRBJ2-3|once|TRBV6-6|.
TGTGCCAGCAGTTACGTGGGCACTCCAACAGATACGCAGTATTTT
CASSYVGTPTDTQYF
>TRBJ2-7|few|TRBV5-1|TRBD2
TGCGCCAGCAGCCCTAGCGGGGCCGCCTACGAGCAGTACTTC
CASSPSGAAYEQYF
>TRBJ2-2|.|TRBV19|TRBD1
TGTGCCACCGACAGGGGTCCTCACATTTCGAACACCGGGGAGCTGTTTTTT
CATDRGPHISNTGELFF
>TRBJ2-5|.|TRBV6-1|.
TGTGCCAGCAGTGATATATCAGGGGGGCAAGAGACCCAGTACTTC
CASSDISGGQETQYF